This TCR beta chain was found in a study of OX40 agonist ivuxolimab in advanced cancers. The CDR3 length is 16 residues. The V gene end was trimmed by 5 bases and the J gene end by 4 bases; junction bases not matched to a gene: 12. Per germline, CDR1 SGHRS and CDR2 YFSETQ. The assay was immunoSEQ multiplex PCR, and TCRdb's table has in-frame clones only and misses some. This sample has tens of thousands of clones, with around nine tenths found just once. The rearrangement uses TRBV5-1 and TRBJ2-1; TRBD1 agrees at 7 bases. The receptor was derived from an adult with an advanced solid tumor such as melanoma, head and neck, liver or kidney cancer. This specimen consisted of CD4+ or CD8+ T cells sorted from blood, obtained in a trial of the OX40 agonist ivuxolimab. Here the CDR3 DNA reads TGCGCCAGCAGAGACGAACAGGGGTGGCCTTACAATGAGCAGTTCTTC. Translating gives CASRDEQGWPYNEQFF.